This T cell receptor beta chain originates from a study of blood T cell repertoires in COVID-19. As for the study in general: Sample material is recorded as cDNA or gDNA derived from T cells, B-cell-depleted T cells, or PBMCs.

CDR1 is LGHDT and CDR2 is YNNKEL in the germline V gene (reference sequence). V was clipped by 0 bases and J by 5 bases, with 16 bases between them. There are 17 residues in the CDR3. Everyone who took part was roughly 18 to 90 years old, and they came from some 23 US areas. Per the authors' pipeline: Scientists estimated how many nucleated cells there were by amplifying reference gene primers. Clones were sequenced by immunoSEQ multiplex PCR, and TCRdb holds only the in-frame ones, with some missing. The V and J calls and the clone size are those of that table, but D and trimming were determined from the DNA. The table records approximately 150,000 clones, approximately 86% of them present only once.

The source is a woman aged 35 to 49 who had recovered from COVID-19. This sequence joins TRBV3-1 (or the pseudogene TRBV3-2) and TRBJ1-4; maybe TRBD1 (6 bases). The material sequenced was PBMCs or T cells enriched from blood (not recorded which). The CDR3 is CASSQELGGALNEKLFF. CDR3 bases: TGTGCCAGCAGCCAAGAATTGGGGGGGGCGCTGAATGAAAAACTGTTTTTT.